This T cell receptor (beta chain) was found in a study of blood T cells in healthy people across ages (dated by TCRdb to about 2015). With respect to the entire study: In model experiments, template switching captured about one uniquely barcoded TCR beta cDNA molecule for every two T cells. To track age-related changes in TCR beta repertoire diversity, the study relied on deep sequencing normalized with unique cDNA molecular identifiers. For two donors (one aged 18 to 29 and one aged 80 or older), the study analyzed two additional independent replicas of 1 million unique cDNA reads from the same blood draw. The donors were split into four age groups: young (average around 17 years), middle-aged (about 40), aged (about 56) and long-lived (approximately 80). What the research found in general, with its limitations: Observed TCR beta diversity correlated strongly with the percentage of naive T cells measured by flow cytometry. Conclusive comparison of naive and antigen-experienced compartments was prevented by the profiling of bulk unsorted PBMCs. Estimates of total diversity from one million sequenced T cells were regarded as lower bounds and underestimates. Donor CMV infection status was unknown, potentially confounding age-related changes in expanded clonotypes. Observed TCR beta diversity per million T cells fell roughly linearly with age, and a significant reduction was already apparent by age roughly 40. Compared with the aged group, more naive CD4+ T cells, fewer expanded clones and increased TCR diversity were shown by the long-lived group, suggesting age selection.

Donors were 39 systemically healthy Caucasian individuals from Russia aged roughly 6 to 95 years. Each donor gave ten milliliters of peripheral blood, drawn into EDTA-treated Vacutainer tubes. PBMCs were isolated by Ficoll-Paque density-gradient centrifugation, with at least 6 million obtained per sample. Total RNA, at least 6 micrograms per sample, was extracted from PBMCs with Trizol reagent. For every donor, an aliquot of PBMCs went through flow cytometry to measure the percentages of naive CD45RAhigh/CD27high T cells. Library construction relied on 5' RACE. TCRdb records Illumina HiSeq 2500 as the sequencer. The second PCR ran for about 6 to 11 cycles and used a J-beta primer mix along with a sample-barcoded 5' primer. A unique molecular identifier was introduced onto each TCR beta cDNA molecule by a template-switch 5' adaptor carrying 12 random nucleotides. Each sample yielded at least 2.5 million CDR3-containing paired-end reads. All of the RNA was converted into first-strand cDNA using the Mint cDNA synthesis kit, with a TRBC-specific oligonucleotide serving as the primer. After uracil-DNA glycosylase treatment, a first 18-cycle PCR used universal primers M1SS and BC2_uni_R on all cDNA. Regarding the original processing steps: For normalization, 1 million high-quality reads were randomly selected from each sample, with every read carrying a distinct molecular identifier. Instead of being binned into consensus sequences, reads that shared molecular identifiers were thrown out. CDR3 identification, clonotype clustering and error correction used MiTCR with a Q25 quality threshold and the strictest error-elimination algorithm. A nonparametric unseen species model using Euler transformation provided a lower-bound estimate of total TCR beta diversity. TCRdb itself trimmed the public reads at Q25 with fastp, ran MiXCR and retained productive beta chains. Entries that share a CDR3 protein sequence are merged under the most common genes and DNA. These V and J calls rely on TCRdb rather than the paper's analysis. This sample has roughly 1,100,000 distinct CDR3 sequences in its table, and roughly 24% of those were observed once. The ten largest clones add up to approximately 0.7% of the sample.

The germline V gene encodes CDR1 MGHRA and CDR2 YSYEKL. Taken from cysteine to phenylalanine, the CDR3 has 16 residues. Left in the record is the CDR3 DNA by itself, 48 bases read in frame from the first base. Trimming leaves V shorter by 0 bases and J shorter by 0 bases, with the junction holding 2 bases beyond the gene matches. Concerning this clonotype itself: Its antigen is unknown. Qualities for individual bases were not recorded, and no much larger clone is one base off.

These data are also associated with another study on T cells of mothers and their children. The second paper states: The donors were nine systemically healthy Caucasian individuals, made up of three mothers and their six children. cDNA synthesis used all of the extracted RNA, with 1.5 ug of RNA in each 15 ul reaction. In the second PCR, sample barcodes and 2-4 random nucleotides were introduced via the M1S primer. Over 8.5 million TCR beta CDR3 reads were obtained for each mother, and 2.5 million to 3 million reads were obtained for each child. Thymic selection similarly shapes TCR recombination output in related and unrelated pairs, with minor effect from inherited differences. Normalized repertoire overlap was always found to be slightly, but never significantly, higher in related mother-child pairs than in unrelated mother-child pairs. No persistent microchimeric T cell clones were found, with a detection sensitivity of approximately 95 clones per million clonotypes. Deep NGS was used in the study to compare the TCR beta repertoires of mothers and children and to look for features that separate related mother-child pairs from unrelated individuals. The mean age was around 40 +/- 4 years for the mothers and approximately 11 +/- 4 years for the children. After adapters were ligated using NEBNext reagents, the libraries underwent 100+100 nt paired-end sequencing on an Illumina HiSeq 2000. To prevent cross-contamination, the mother and child libraries were prepared one month apart and sequenced in separate runs. For each donor, between 500,000 and 2,000,000 distinct TCR beta clonotypes were identified. Naive TCR beta clonotypes were estimated from low-frequency clonotypes matched to each donor's FACS-determined naive share, without sorting.

Sequencing was performed on blood. This TCR was recovered from a girl aged 2-15 years in good health. The sequence is built from TRBV4-1 and TRBJ2-1; 7 central nucleotides agree with TRBD1. The nucleotide sequence reads as follows: TGCGCCAGCAGCCAAGACTGGGACAGCTCCTACAATGAGCAGTTCTTC. Its amino acids are CASSQDWDSSYNEQFF.